The 30 T cell receptor beta chains reported below all come from one sample, sequenced in a study of CD8+CD57+ T cells in acquired aplastic anemia. Patients chosen for sequencing had shown CD8+CD57+ cell expansion by flow cytometry. Genomic DNA provided the template from which TCR beta VDJ and CDR3 profiles were obtained. Using its own MiXCR run on the reads, TCRdb lists one record per CDR3 protein. This table holds 450,000 to 550,000 distinct CDR3 sequences, 25% to 40% found once. Input material: sorted CD4+, CD8+, or CD8+CD57+ T cells (not recorded which) from PBMCs. These receptors all stem from a human donor with aplastic anemia.

The chain recombines TRBV7-3 with TRBJ1-1; 9 bases are a match to TRBD1. CDR3 size: 14 residues. The junction had 13 bases not matched to a gene; V was cut back by 6 bases and J by 11 bases. Germline V lookup: CDR1 SGHTA, CDR2 FQGTGA. The CDR3: CASSPQGQGRTAFF. CDR3 DNA: TGTGCCAGCAGTCCTCAGGGACAGGGACGGACTGCTTTCTTT.

This clonotype was observed a handful of times. The chain has TRBV20-1 and TRBJ1-5; D is perhaps TRBD1 (5 bases). The germline gives CDR1 DFQATT, CDR2 SNEGSKA (reference sequence). The ends were cut back, 0 bases at V and 5 bases at J, with 11 bases in the middle. CDR3 length: 14 residues. The CDR3 DNA reads as TGCAGTGCTAGAGAGGGAGGGGCGGATCAGCCCCAGCATTTT. Its protein product is CSAREGGADQPQHF.

The rearrangement joins TRBV25-1 to TRBJ1-6; D is undetermined. The CDR3 sequence is 20 residues long. Germline CDR1 reads MGHDK; CDR2 reads SYGVNS. V lost 6 bases to trimming and J lost 0 bases, with 24 bases between them. The CDR3 DNA reads as TGTGCCAGCAGCCACCGTATTGTTGATTATCACGTCTCCTATAATTCACCCCTCCACTTT. This translates into CASSHRIVDYHVSYNSPLHF. Looking up the rest from reference TRBV25-1 and TRBJ1-6 gives the full variable domain: EADIYQTPRYLVIGTGKKITLECSQTMGHDKMYWYQQDPGMELHLIHYSYGVNSTEKGDLSSESTVSRIRTEHFPLTLESARPSHTSQYLCASSHRIVDYHVSYNSPLHFGNGTRLTVT.

This clonotype has a handful of counts. The rearrangement joins TRBV20-1 to TRBJ2-5; 9 bases match TRBD2. Germline-derived CDR1 and CDR2 are DFQATT and SNEGSKA (reference sequence). This CDR3 contains 15 residues. The V gene end was trimmed by 3 bases and the J gene end by 1 base; junction bases not matched to a gene: 6. Here the CDR3 DNA reads TGCAGTGCTAGTACCATAGCGGGGGCCCAAGAGACCCAGTACTTC. Encoded protein: CSASTIAGAQETQYF.

The chain combines TRBV11-1 with TRBJ2-7; D is uncertain. V lost 0 bases, J lost 0 bases, and 9 bases lay in between. In germline, CDR1 is SGHAT, CDR2 FQDESV (reference sequence). The CDR3 length is 15 residues. In nucleotides, the CDR3 is TGTGCCAGCAGCTTAGCGCTCGGAACCTCCTACGAGCAGTACTTC. This codes for CASSLALGTSYEQYF.

The V call is TRBV29-1, the J call TRBJ2-7; 8 nucleotides line up with TRBD1. In germline, CDR1 is SQVTM, CDR2 ANQGSEA. Trimming took 5 bases from V and 2 from J; bases not matched to a gene: 5. This CDR3 contains 13 residues. The CDR3: CSVSGTGTYEQYF. In DNA, the CDR3 is TGCAGCGTTTCCGGGACAGGCACCTACGAGCAGTACTTC.

This clonotype was picked up many times. V is TRBV19 and J is TRBJ1-1; D is ambiguous. Trimming cost V 2 bases and J 4 bases, with 11 bases left between them. The CDR3 is 14 amino acids. Germline CDR1 and CDR2: LNHDA and SQIVND (reference sequence). Here the CDR3 DNA reads TGTGCCAGTAGTATAAAGGGTCGGGGCACTGAAGCTTTCTTT. It encodes CASSIKGRGTEAFF.

The chain is built from TRBV10-1 and TRBJ1-1; D unclear. The germline CDR1 and CDR2 sequences are WNHNN and SYGVQD (reference sequence). Trimming took off 2 bases at V and 5 bases at J, with 12 bases between the two ends. The CDR3 loop spans 14 amino acids. DNA of the CDR3: TGCGCCAGCAGTGAGGACCCGCTAAGGACTGAAGCTTTCTTT. Translating gives CASSEDPLRTEAFF.

This clonotype was counted at least ten times. This rearrangement joins TRBV7-6 to TRBJ1-1; D is unresolved. Between the trimmed V and J ends, which lost 3 bases and 1 base, there was a span of 21 bases. From germline, CDR1 is SGHVS and CDR2 FNYEAQ. CDR3 length equals 18 residues. The CDR3 reads CASSFQIDLGGENTEAFF. The CDR3 DNA reads as TGTGCCAGCAGCTTTCAAATCGATCTAGGTGGAGAGAACACTGAAGCTTTCTTT.

Concerning this clonotype: This may come from a read error, since a much larger clone is one base off. This rearrangement joins TRBV5-5 to TRBJ1-2, with TRBD1 matching 7 bases. CDR1 and CDR2 from the germline V gene are SGHKS and YYEKEE (reference sequence). The CDR3 contains 13 residues. The V gene end was trimmed by 4 bases and the J gene end by 3 bases; junction bases not matched to a gene: 3. The CDR3, as DNA: TGTGCCAGCAGCCAGGGGGAGGACTATGGCTACACCTTC. It is translated as CASSQGEDYGYTF.

The chain has TRBV12-3 or TRBV12-4 and TRBJ2-7; D might be TRBD1 (6 bases). The germline V and J ends were trimmed by 3 bases and 3 bases, with 12 bases remaining between them. This CDR3 spans 14 amino acids. CDR3 sequence: CASSFHGRGYEQYF. The CDR3 bases are TGTGCCAGCAGTTTCCACGGCAGGGGCTACGAGCAGTACTTC.

This clonotype was recorded many times. The chain recombines TRBV7-8 with TRBJ2-3; D uncertain. This CDR3 spans 15 amino acids. Trimming shortened V by 5 bases and J by 1 base, and 13 bases separated the two germline ends. Germline V gene lookup returns CDR1 SGHVS and CDR2 FQNEAQ. The CDR3, as DNA: TGTGCCAGCAGCAGTCGCCGCTGGGGCACAGATACGCAGTATTTT. The encoded protein is CASSSRRWGTDTQYF.

The V gene is TRBV20-1, the J gene TRBJ2-3, with TRBD2 identical over 7 bases. CDR3 length: 13 residues. Trimming at V came to 4 bases and at J to 3 bases, leaving 4 bases not matched to a gene. Germline CDR1 and CDR2: DFQATT and SNEGSKA (reference sequence). CDR3 in DNA: TGCAGTGCTATTCTAGCGGATACAGATACGCAGTATTTT. It encodes CSAILADTDTQYF.

This clonotype was counted at least ten times. The chain couples TRBV2 to TRBJ2-5; perhaps D is TRBD1 or TRBD2 (6 bases each). This CDR3 contains 17 residues. The ends were cut back, 2 bases at V and 2 bases at J, with 18 bases in the middle. Germline CDR1 reads SNHLY; CDR2 reads FYNNEI. This CDR3 is CASSETARGRIQETQYF. DNA of the CDR3: TGTGCCAGCAGTGAAACGGCCCGGGGGCGCATTCAAGAGACCCAGTACTTC.

In this sample, this clonotype turned up a few times. The rearrangement links TRBV11-2 to TRBJ2-1, with 7 positions matching TRBD2. The CDR3 has 16 amino acids. Germline CDR1 SGHAT, CDR2 FQNNGV. Trimming cost V 5 bases and J 1 base; bases outside gene matches: 8. CDR3 in DNA: TGTGCCAGCAGCCGTGGGGGGGATCGATCCTACAATGAGCAGTTCTTC. Protein sequence: CASSRGGDRSYNEQFF.

This clonotype was counted at least ten times. The J gene is TRBJ1-2, the V gene TRBV7-9, with D uncertain. CDR1 is SEHNR, CDR2 FQNEAQ, per germline (reference sequence). Between the trimmed V and J ends, which lost 5 bases and 4 bases, there was a span of 11 bases. This CDR3 is built from 13 residues. CDR3 protein: CASSQDGIYGYTF. Here the CDR3 DNA reads TGTGCCAGCAGCCAGGACGGAATCTATGGCTACACCTTC.

This clonotype came up many times. This chain uses TRBV19 with TRBJ1-1; 8 bases align to TRBD1. Per germline, CDR1 LNHDA and CDR2 SQIVND (reference sequence). V dropped 1 base and J dropped 4; count of bases not matched to a gene: 2. The CDR3 covers 14 residues. CDR3 in amino acids: CASSIGTGLTEAFF. In DNA form, the CDR3 reads TGTGCCAGTAGTATAGGGACAGGGCTCACTGAAGCTTTCTTT.

This clonotype was found once. This may stem from a read error, because a much larger clone lies one nucleotide away. The chain carries TRBV2 and TRBJ2-3; a weak D match, TRBD2 (6 bases). Germline V lookup: CDR1 SNHLY, CDR2 FYNNEI. The CDR3 has 16 amino acids. The V end was cut by 4 bases, the J end by 4 bases, with 18 bases between. The CDR3 loop reads CASSGLGRGDADTQYF. CDR3 sequence (DNA): TGTGCCAGCAGTGGTCTGGGGCGGGGAGACGCAGATACGCAGTATTTT.

This clonotype has more than one count but fewer than ten. This chain uses TRBV5-1 with TRBJ2-2, with TRBD2 matching over 11 bases. Germline CDR1 is SGHRS and CDR2 is YFSETQ. Trimming cost V 1 base and J 8 bases; bases outside gene matches: 7. The CDR3 totals 16 residues. This CDR3 reads CASSLSSGRAYGELFF. The CDR3 coding sequence is TGCGCCAGCAGCTTGAGTAGCGGGAGGGCCTATGGGGAGCTGTTTTTT. The full variable domain, in which reference TRBV5-1 and TRBJ2-2 provide the parts outside the CDR3, is KAGVTQTPRYLIKTRGQQVTLSCSPISGHRSVSWYQQTPGQGLQFLFEYFSETQRNKGNFPGRFSGRQFSNSRSEMNVSTLELGDSALYLCASSLSSGRAYGELFFGEGSRLTVL.

The chain is built from TRBV29-1 and TRBJ2-7; 9 nucleotides match TRBD1. CDR3 length: 12 residues. J gave up 7 bases and V 2 bases, and 3 bases lay outside the gene matches. CDR1 and CDR2 (germline): SQVTM, ANQGSEA. The CDR3 bases are TGCAGCGTTGAAAAGGGACAGGGTGAGCAGTACTTC. It yields the protein CSVEKGQGEQYF.

The V gene is TRBV4-2, the J gene TRBJ2-2, with TRBD2 identical over 7 bases. V lost 2 bases, J lost 2 bases, and 5 bases stayed unmatched. The CDR3 spans 16 residues. Germline-derived CDR1 and CDR2 are LGHNA and YNFKEQ. CDR3 residues: CASSQRTSANTGELFF. In DNA, the CDR3 is TGTGCCAGCAGCCAACGTACTAGCGCCAACACCGGGGAGCTGTTTTTT.

V usage is TRBV19 and J usage is TRBJ2-7, with TRBD2 as a possible D gene (6 bases). The ends were cut back, 8 bases at V and 4 bases at J, with 18 bases in the middle. The length of the CDR3 is 14 residues. Germline CDR1 is LNHDA and CDR2 is SQIVND (reference sequence). The CDR3 sequence is CASGTQGGGYEQYF. The DNA of the CDR3 is TGTGCCAGTGGGACTCAGGGAGGTGGTTACGAGCAGTACTTC.

J is TRBJ1-5 and V is TRBV4-1, with D perhaps TRBD1 (5 bases). Germline loops: CDR1 MGHRA, CDR2 YSYEKL. The CDR3 covers 15 residues. Trimming took off 0 bases at V and 6 bases at J, with 12 bases between the two ends. Here the CDR3 DNA reads TGCGCCAGCAGCCAAGATAAGGGGTCCGGTCAGCCCCAGCATTTT. The encoded protein is CASSQDKGSGQPQHF.

This clonotype has only a few counts. The chain joins TRBV10-3 to TRBJ2-1; TRBD2 matches 9 bases. Germline CDR1 is ENHRY and CDR2 is SYGVKD. J gave up 0 bases and V 2 bases, and 5 bases lay outside the gene matches. CDR3 size: 17 residues. CDR3 DNA: TGTGCCATCAGTGAGCCCCTAGCGGGGAGCTCCTACAATGAGCAGTTCTTC. This encodes CAISEPLAGSSYNEQFF.

In its sample, this clonotype was seen a few times. This chain joins TRBV11-2 and TRBJ2-7; D is unclear. Germline CDR1 and CDR2: SGHAT and FQNNGV. The CDR3 is made up of 14 amino acids. Trimming removed 5 bases from V and 5 bases from J, with 16 bases in between. The CDR3 region is CASSPQIRGHEQYF. In DNA, the CDR3 is TGTGCCAGCAGCCCCCAAATCAGAGGCCACGAGCAGTACTTC.

This clonotype was seen ten or more times. This sequence joins TRBV20-1 and TRBJ1-3, with D possibly TRBD1 on 6 matching bases. V was pared by 7 bases and J by 7 bases, with 17 bases between. Per germline, CDR1 DFQATT and CDR2 SNEGSKA (reference sequence). CDR3 length equals 13 residues. The chain's CDR3 is CSVRTDWKNTIYF. CDR3 coding DNA: TGCAGTGTACGGACAGACTGGAAGAACACCATATATTTT.

In this sample, this clonotype turned up a few times. The V call is TRBV9, the J call TRBJ1-1; no reliable D call. The V end was cut by 7 bases, the J end by 2 bases, with 12 bases between. Per the germline V gene, CDR1 is SGDLS and CDR2 is YYNGEE. This CDR3 is built from 13 residues. Here the CDR3 DNA reads TGTGCCAGCTCAGACATTATTAACACTGAAGCTTTCTTT. This gives the protein CASSDIINTEAFF.

A word on this clonotype: It may be a read error: a sequence one base away is much more abundant. The chain has TRBV5-1 and TRBJ2-7; D may match TRBD1 or TRBD2 (5 bases each). Trimming took 4 bases from V and 5 from J, leaving 16 bases between them. This CDR3 spans 14 amino acids. CDR1 is SGHRS, CDR2 YFSETQ, per germline. In DNA, the CDR3 is TGCGCCAGCAGCCGGTCGGCAGGGAGCCACGAGCAGTACTTC. The encoded protein is CASSRSAGSHEQYF.

Details on this clonotype: The junction departs from germline at one end; a sequencing error may be responsible. The rearrangement uses TRBV10-3 and TRBJ1-5; D is uncertain. The germline CDR1 and CDR2 sequences are ENHRY and SYGVKD. The CDR3 runs 13 residues. CDR3 nucleotides: TGTGCCAGCAGTCCGAGGGTGTACCAGCCCCAGCATTTT. It encodes CASSPRVYQPQHF.

J is TRBJ2-1 and V is TRBV15; 11 nucleotides agree with TRBD2. The CDR3 is 16 residues long. V dropped 3 bases and J dropped 8; count of bases not matched to a gene: 9. Germline-derived CDR1 and CDR2 are LNHNV and YYDKDF (reference sequence). CDR3 nucleotides: TGTGCCACCAGCAGCTCGACTAGCGGGATGTCGGATGAGCAGTTCTTC. Encoded protein: CATSSSTSGMSDEQFF. Based on the CDR3 plus reference TRBV15 and TRBJ2-1, the full variable domain is DAMVIQNPRYQVTQFGKPVTLSCSQTLNHNVMYWYQQKSSQAPKLLFHYYDKDFNNEADTPDNFQSRRPNTSFCFLDIRSPGLGDTAMYLCATSSSTSGMSDEQFFGPGTRLTVL.